The clone carrying this T cell receptor beta chain was seen more than once but under ten times. Generated by immunoSEQ multiplex PCR, the TCRdb table keeps only in-frame clones and is missing some. The table records 15,000 to 20,000 clones, 35% to 40% of them present only once. Germline values: CDR1 SNHLY, CDR2 FYNNEI. There are 16 residues in the CDR3. Trimming stripped 4 bases from V and 0 bases from J, with 13 bases between. The data were taken from a study of graft-versus-host responses after intestinal transplantation. Overall study: Anti-thymocyte globulin served as induction for all recipients, who then took tacrolimus and steroids for two to three years. General study points: Some GvH clones were seen earlier in gut or blood, suggesting intestinal origin.

V gene TRBV2 combines with J gene TRBJ1-5; D unclear. This TCR came from a human patient who was an organ donor for intestinal transplantation. Sequenced material: alloreactive CD4+ T cells from a mixed lymphocyte reaction culture, taken before transplantation. Subset: CFSE-low proliferating T cells sorted from roughly six-day pre-transplant mixed lymphocyte reaction (GvH or HvG direction). Written as DNA, the CDR3 is TGTGCCAGCAGTGGAGGTAACAGTTATAGCAATCAGCCCCAGCATTTT. This sequence encodes CASSGGNSYSNQPQHF.